Following are 28 T cell receptor beta chains from one sample sequenced in a study of blood T cell repertoires in COVID-19. The assay was immunoSEQ multiplex PCR, and TCRdb's table has in-frame clones only and misses some. Here the sample spans about 300,000 clones, roughly 85% being singletons. Sequencing was performed on PBMCs or T cells enriched from blood (not recorded which). The receptors were sampled from a man aged 30 to 45 who had recovered from COVID-19.

Here the CDR3 reads CAWGQGYHEQYF. The CDR3 DNA follows: TGTGCCTGGGGACAGGGTTATCACGAGCAGTACTTC. The chain employs TRBV30 and TRBJ2-7, with 8 bases matching TRBD1. V gave up 5 bases and J gave up 5 bases; unmatched junction bases: 5. Germline CDR1 and CDR2: GTSNPN and SVGIG (reference sequence). This CDR3 region has 12 residues.

The chain combines TRBV5-4 with TRBJ2-4; D call uncertain. Germline V gene lookup returns CDR1 SGHNT and CDR2 YYREEE (reference sequence). The V gene lost 3 bases and the J gene lost 1 base, with 11 bases spanning the gap. The CDR3 extends over 15 amino acids. DNA for the CDR3: TGTGCCAGCAGCTCCCCTGTCGGGGCCAAAAACATTCAGTACTTC. This translates into CASSSPVGAKNIQYF.

This clone came up once. V usage is TRBV19 and J usage is TRBJ2-1, with 8 bases lining up with TRBD1. Germline lookup yields CDR1 LNHDA and CDR2 SQIVND (reference sequence). Trimming cost V 8 bases and J 5 bases; bases outside gene matches: 8. The CDR3 consists of 14 residues. CDR3 loop: CASQRTGFNNEQFF. CDR3 in DNA: TGTGCCAGTCAACGGACAGGGTTTAACAATGAGCAGTTCTTC.

V and J are TRBV11-2 and TRBJ1-6; possibly TRBD1 for D (6 bases). CDR3 length: 17 residues. V was trimmed by 5 bases and J by 0 bases, leaving 14 bases between them. Per germline, CDR1 SGHAT and CDR2 FQNNGV. CDR3 amino acids: CASSARGPSSYNSPLHF. DNA for the CDR3: TGTGCCAGCAGCGCCAGGGGTCCAAGCTCCTATAATTCACCCCTCCACTTT.

The chain recombines TRBV2 with TRBJ1-1; 8 bases fit TRBD1. Germline V lookup: CDR1 SNHLY, CDR2 FYNNEI. The CDR3 extends over 13 amino acids. V gave up 6 bases and J gave up 3 bases; unmatched junction bases: 3. The DNA of the CDR3 is TGTGCCAGCAGCCAGGACAGGGACACTGAAGCTTTCTTT. Protein product: CASSQDRDTEAFF.

This chain connects TRBV5-4 to TRBJ2-3; D is ambiguous. Trimming took off 1 base at V and 4 bases at J, with 4 bases between the two ends. Looked up from germline, CDR1 is SGHNT and CDR2 is YYREEE (reference sequence). This CDR3 comprises 12 residues. The CDR3 reads CASSLSSDTQYF. In nucleotides, the CDR3 is TGTGCCAGCAGCTTGTCTTCAGATACGCAGTATTTT.

This clone was counted only a few times. The V and J genes are TRBV18 and TRBJ1-2; the D gene is possibly TRBD1 (6 bases). This CDR3 has 16 amino acids. The germline CDR1 and CDR2 sequences are KGHSH and LQKENI. Trimming stripped 5 bases from V and 1 base from J, with 17 bases between. CDR3 loop: CASSSSGQTLNYGYTF. CDR3 nucleotide sequence: TGTGCCAGCTCATCCTCCGGACAGACCCTTAACTATGGCTACACCTTC.

The chain uses TRBV6-5 and TRBJ2-5, with TRBD2 matching 14 bases. V was pared by 6 bases and J by 5 bases, with 2 bases of the junction left unmatched. The CDR3 has 14 amino acids. From germline, CDR1 is MNHEY and CDR2 SVGAGI. The CDR3 nucleotides read TGTGCCAGCAGCCGACTAGCGGGGGGGGAGACCCAGTACTTC. It is translated as CASSRLAGGETQYF.

This chain joins TRBV5-1 and TRBJ1-2, with 9 bases that match TRBD1. The CDR3 runs 13 residues. The germline gives CDR1 SGHRS, CDR2 YFSETQ. J gave up 7 bases and V 4 bases, and 5 bases lay outside the gene matches. This chain's CDR3 is CASSQGQGVGYTF. The CDR3 DNA reads as TGCGCCAGCAGCCAGGGACAGGGTGTTGGCTACACCTTC.

V is TRBV2 and J is TRBJ2-7, with 7 bases that match TRBD2. Germline V CDR1 and CDR2: SNHLY, FYNNEI. After removal of 8 bases from V and 2 bases from J, the junction contained 9 bases not matched to a gene. The length of the CDR3 is 14 residues. CDR3 DNA sequence: TGTGCCAGCCCTGAAGCGGGGAGAGCCTACGAGCAGTACTTC. Translation: CASPEAGRAYEQYF. The full variable domain, its missing parts supplied by reference TRBV2 and TRBJ2-7, is EPEVTQTPSHQVTQMGQEVILRCVPISNHLYFYWYRQILGQKVEFLVSFYNNEISEKSEIFDDQFSVERPDGSNFTLKIRSTKLEDSAMYFCASPEAGRAYEQYFGPGTRLTVT.

V usage is TRBV7-9 and J usage is TRBJ2-1, with D perhaps TRBD2 (6 bases). The germline V gene encodes CDR1 SEHNR and CDR2 FQNEAQ (reference sequence). The CDR3 has 17 residues. The germline V and J ends were trimmed by 1 base and 7 bases, with 20 bases remaining between them. This CDR3 reads CASSLVDYSLRLNEQFF. The CDR3 DNA sequence: TGTGCCAGCAGCTTAGTGGACTACTCCCTTCGTCTTAATGAGCAGTTCTTC.

The chain is built from TRBV4-3 and TRBJ2-3; 7 bases match TRBD1. This CDR3 is 15 amino acids long. V shed 3 bases and J 3 bases; nucleotides not matched to a gene: 6. Germline V lookup: CDR1 LGHNA, CDR2 YSLEER. For the CDR3, the DNA is TGCGCCAGCAGCCAGAGGGGGCAGGGAACAGATACGCAGTATTTT. Translating gives CASSQRGQGTDTQYF.

The chain couples TRBV18 to TRBJ1-3, with D perhaps matching TRBD1 (5 bases). V gave up 3 bases and J gave up 4 bases, with 7 bases separating them. Germline V gives CDR1 KGHSH, CDR2 LQKENI. The CDR3 contains 13 residues. The CDR3 is CASSPDRGNTIYF. The CDR3 DNA sequence: TGTGCCAGCTCACCTGACAGAGGAAACACCATATATTTT.

This clone was picked up a small number of times. The chain is built from TRBV6-5 and TRBJ2-3; perhaps TRBD2 as D (5 bases). Trimming left V 2 bases short and J 4 bases short, with 10 bases between. In germline, CDR1 is MNHEY, CDR2 SVGAGI. This CDR3 comprises 14 residues. The CDR3 nucleotides are TGTGCCAGCAGTTACGCTAGCCCCCCAGATACGCAGTATTTT. Its protein product is CASSYASPPDTQYF.

The chain links TRBV10-1 to TRBJ1-2; D gene unclear. Per germline, CDR1 WNHNN and CDR2 SYGVQD (reference sequence). The CDR3 spans 12 residues. V dropped 3 bases and J dropped 5 bases, with 7 bases sitting between them. The CDR3 is CASSECQYGYTF. CDR3 coding DNA: TGCGCCAGCAGTGAATGTCAGTATGGCTACACCTTC.

The chain carries TRBV6-1 and TRBJ1-2; 10 bases map to TRBD1. The V gene end was trimmed by 0 bases and the J gene end by 3 bases; junction bases not matched to a gene: 1. The CDR3 is 15 residues long. Germline V gene sequence: CDR1 MNHNS, CDR2 SASEGT. The DNA for the CDR3 is TGTGCCAGCAGTGAAGCAGGGACAGGGGACTATGGCTACACCTTC. Encoded protein: CASSEAGTGDYGYTF.

This clone was recorded a few times. The chain couples TRBV9 to TRBJ2-1; the match to TRBD2 covers 8 bases. The germline gives CDR1 SGDLS, CDR2 YYNGEE. This CDR3 contains 14 residues. The J segment lost 7 bases and the V segment lost 1 base, leaving 4 bases of the junction unmatched. The CDR3 spells CASSVSGGENEQFF. CDR3 DNA: TGTGCCAGCAGCGTATCCGGGGGGGAGAATGAGCAGTTCTTC.

This chain connects TRBV6-5 to TRBJ2-7, with a weak D call TRBD1 (5 bases). CDR1 and CDR2 (germline): MNHEY, SVGAGI. The CDR3 consists of 14 residues. The V end was cut by 3 bases, the J end by 2 bases, with 11 bases between. The CDR3 loop is CASSYIAGTYEQYF. Here the CDR3 DNA reads TGTGCCAGCAGTTATATAGCAGGGACCTACGAGCAGTACTTC.

This chain uses TRBV6-5 with TRBJ1-2; D gene unclear. V lost 8 bases and J lost 3, with 10 bases in between. The CDR3 covers 12 residues. From germline, CDR1 is MNHEY and CDR2 SVGAGI. CDR3: CASFSEDYGYTF. The DNA of the CDR3 is TGTGCCAGCTTCTCCGAGGACTATGGCTACACCTTC.

This chain joins TRBV4-1 and TRBJ1-1; no firm D call. V was trimmed by 4 bases and J by 0 bases, leaving 9 bases between them. The CDR3 is 14 residues long. Looked up from germline, CDR1 is MGHRA and CDR2 is YSYEKL. CDR3 region: CASSPVTLNTEAFF. CDR3 nucleotides: TGCGCCAGCAGCCCAGTCACACTGAACACTGAAGCTTTCTTT.

The chain recombines TRBV27 with TRBJ1-2; possible D gene TRBD1, 5 bases. The CDR3 is made up of 14 amino acids. CDR1 is MNHEY and CDR2 is SMNVEV in the germline V gene (reference sequence). The V end was cut by 3 bases, the J end by 3 bases, with 11 bases between. CDR3 sequence reads: CASSFAGKDYGYTF. The CDR3 region has the DNA TGTGCCAGCAGTTTTGCAGGGAAGGACTATGGCTACACCTTC.

The chain has TRBV5-1 and TRBJ2-2, with 8 bases that match TRBD1. The CDR3 sequence is 14 residues long. The trim removed 4 bases at V and 7 bases at J, leaving 6 bases unmatched. The germline V gene has CDR1 SGHRS and CDR2 YFSETQ. Here the CDR3 DNA reads TGCGCCAGCAGCCGGGGACAGGCCTACGGGGAGCTGTTTTTT. This sequence encodes CASSRGQAYGELFF.

The rearrangement uses TRBV2 and TRBJ1-2, with unresolved D. V was cut by 3 bases and J by 8 bases, with 7 bases left in between. Germline CDR1 is SNHLY and CDR2 is FYNNEI. The CDR3 contains 11 residues. The CDR3 reads CASSDSGGYTF. For the CDR3, the DNA is TGTGCCAGCAGTGACTCAGGAGGCTACACCTTC.

The genes are TRBV6-2 or TRBV6-3 and TRBJ2-7; TRBD1 agrees at 7 bases. The trim removed 6 bases at V and 7 bases at J, leaving 9 bases unmatched. CDR3 size: 13 residues. Germline CDR1 MNHEY, CDR2 SVGEGT. As DNA, the CDR3 is TGTGCCAGCAGCCCCCCAGGGGGTCGGGAGCAGTACTTC. Protein sequence: CASSPPGGREQYF.

The chain is built from TRBV6-5 and TRBJ2-5; 7 bases fit TRBD2. The germline gives CDR1 MNHEY, CDR2 SVGAGI. After removal of 1 base from V and 5 bases from J, the junction contained 10 bases not matched to a gene. The CDR3 runs to 16 residues. The CDR3 DNA reads TGTGCCAGCAGTTACTTTGGTGGGGAGGGGCTTGAGACCCAGTACTTC. Translated, it gives CASSYFGGEGLETQYF.

This clone was counted between two and nine times. The chain recombines TRBV20-1 with TRBJ1-2; D gene ambiguous. The CDR3 totals 11 residues. V lost 3 bases, J lost 7 bases, and 9 bases lay in between. Germline V gene sequence: CDR1 DFQATT, CDR2 SNEGSKA (reference sequence). The CDR3 loop is CSARIGVGYTF. CDR3 nucleotide sequence: TGCAGTGCTAGGATAGGAGTTGGCTACACCTTC.

The count of this clone is one. The rearrangement links TRBV18 to TRBJ2-7; D is possibly TRBD1 (6 bases). From germline, CDR1 is KGHSH and CDR2 LQKENI. This CDR3 comprises 13 residues. The V and J ends lost 6 bases and 9 bases respectively, with 18 bases between them. The CDR3 nucleotides are TGTGCCAGCTCCAACCGGGACCTAGGGGGGCAGTACTTC. Encoded protein: CASSNRDLGGQYF.

This clone showed up just once. CDR3 sequence reads: CASSRLNTGELFF. The CDR3 DNA reads TGTGCCAGTAGTAGACTGAACACCGGGGAGCTGTTTTTT. V and J are TRBV19 and TRBJ2-2; no firm D call. The V and J ends lost 4 bases and 1 base respectively, with 4 bases between them. This CDR3 is 13 amino acids long. CDR1 is LNHDA and CDR2 is SQIVND in the germline V gene (reference sequence).